This paragraph covers one TCR beta chain sequence. What it recognizes is unknown. Produced via immunoSEQ multiplex PCR; TCRdb's table is partial and in-frame only. Among 250,000 to 300,000 clones listed, about 94% were seen once. The data stem from a study of T cell responses to AZD1222 COVID-19 vaccine. Per the germline V gene, CDR1 is SGHNT and CDR2 is YYREEE (reference sequence). The CDR3 loop spans 16 amino acids. Deletions cut 4 bases from V and 6 bases from J, with 20 bases between. Study-level findings and limits: Females made up more of the donors, who were largely white British, and clonal diversity may have come out too low.

The sequence derives from an adult who received the AZD1222 COVID-19 vaccine. The V call is TRBV5-4, the J call TRBJ2-1; TRBD1 might be the D (5 bases). The sample consisted of peripheral blood, taken 28 days after the second AZD1222 dose. The CDR3 DNA is TGTGCCAGCAGCAGCCCCCAAAGATGGGGCGGCAATGAGCAGTTCTTC. Encoded protein: CASSSPQRWGGNEQFF.